This T cell receptor beta chain was sequenced in a study of blood T cell repertoires in COVID-19. The repertoire was sequenced with immunoSEQ multiplex PCR; TCRdb's copy has only in-frame clones and lacks some. The repertoire has under 200,000 clones, over 70% of them found once; the top ten carry about 4%. Sequencing input: PBMCs or T cells enriched from blood (not recorded which). This receptor was taken from a woman between 45 and 65 years old in a cohort exposed to, infected with or recovered from COVID-19 (not recorded which).

CDR3 sequence: CASSPRSSWNTIYF. Written as DNA, the CDR3 is TGTGCCAGCAGTCCCCGGTCTTCCTGGAACACCATATATTTT. The chain has TRBV27 and TRBJ1-3; no definite D call. The V and J ends lost 5 bases and 7 bases respectively, with 15 bases between them. The CDR3 has 14 residues. Germline V CDR1 and CDR2: MNHEY, SMNVEV (reference sequence).